What follows are 20 T cell receptor beta chains derived from one specimen sequenced in a study of T cell responses to AZD1222 COVID-19 vaccine. Profiling relied on immunoSEQ multiplex PCR, and the TCRdb table lists in-frame clones only, not all of them. The repertoire holds under 150,000 clones, with 92% as singletons. The specimen comprised peripheral blood, sampled 28 days after the second AZD1222 dose. The receptors here all came from an adult who received the AZD1222 COVID-19 vaccine.

V gene TRBV2 combines with J gene TRBJ1-1; TRBD1 matches 8 bases. There are 15 residues in the CDR3. The V gene end was trimmed by 4 bases and the J gene end by 5 bases; junction bases not matched to a gene: 9. Germline V CDR1 and CDR2: SNHLY, FYNNEI. CDR3 nucleotide sequence: TGTGCCAGCAGTGGACGACAGGGGATGGTAACTGAAGCTTTCTTT. It codes for CASSGRQGMVTEAFF.

CDR3 bases: TGTGCCAGCTCACCAGATAGAACTGAAGCTTTCTTT. Protein sequence: CASSPDRTEAFF. This chain uses TRBV18 with TRBJ1-1; no reliable D call. This CDR3 contains 12 residues. CDR1 KGHSH and CDR2 LQKENI come from the germline V gene. V was cut by 2 bases and J by 5 bases, with 6 bases left in between.

V gene TRBV3-1 (or the pseudogene TRBV3-2) combines with J gene TRBJ2-1; 8 positions match TRBD2. Germline CDR1 LGHDT, CDR2 YNNKEL (reference sequence). This CDR3 has 15 amino acids. V gave up 7 bases and J gave up 5 bases; unmatched junction bases: 10. In DNA form, the CDR3 reads TGTGCCAGCACCGTAAGCGGGAGAAGAAACAATGAGCAGTTCTTC. It specifies CASTVSGRRNNEQFF.

V and J are TRBV7-9 and TRBJ1-4; maybe TRBD1 (6 bases). Per germline, CDR1 SEHNR and CDR2 FQNEAQ (reference sequence). Trimming took off 11 bases at V and 0 bases at J, with 16 bases between the two ends. This CDR3 region has 15 residues. CDR3 DNA sequence: TGTGCCGGAGGGGGACCCCTTGCAACTAATGAAAAACTGTTTTTT. Translation gives CAGGGPLATNEKLFF.

The J gene is TRBJ2-3, the V gene TRBV5-8, with D possibly TRBD1 on 6 matching bases. Trimming left V 0 bases short and J 7 bases short, with 15 bases between. CDR3 length: 15 residues. The germline gives CDR1 SGHTS, CDR2 YDEGEE. The CDR3 nucleotides are TGTGCCAGCAGCTTGGATCCGTTGACAGGTTATACGCAGTATTTT. The encoded protein is CASSLDPLTGYTQYF.

The rearrangement joins TRBV5-5 to TRBJ2-7; 7 bases agree with TRBD1. Trimming at V came to 4 bases and at J to 1 base, leaving 5 bases not matched to a gene. CDR1 and CDR2 from the germline V gene are SGHKS and YYEKEE (reference sequence). The length of the CDR3 is 14 residues. The CDR3, as DNA: TGTGCCAGCAGCCTGGGACAGTCATCCTACGAGCAGTACTTC. Translation: CASSLGQSSYEQYF.

The chain combines TRBV13 with TRBJ2-1, with D perhaps matching TRBD1 (7 bases). The CDR3 totals 15 residues. The V gene lost 5 bases and the J gene lost 5 bases, with 16 bases spanning the gap. CDR1 and CDR2 (germline): PRHDT, FYEKMQ (reference sequence). The CDR3, as DNA: TGTGCCAGCAGCCCACCAACAGGGGAGGACAATGAGCAGTTCTTC. This translates into CASSPPTGEDNEQFF.

The chain is built from TRBV4-2 and TRBJ2-1; D remains ambiguous. The V gene lost 0 bases and the J gene lost 14 bases, with 11 bases spanning the gap. Germline V gene data show CDR1 as LGHNA and CDR2 as YNFKEQ. This CDR3 has 12 residues. CDR3 in amino acids: CASSQEKAIKFF. The CDR3, as DNA: TGTGCCAGCAGCCAAGAAAAAGCGATCAAGTTCTTC.

The genes are TRBV11-3 and TRBJ2-5, with D possibly TRBD2 on 5 matching bases. The CDR3 consists of 13 residues. Germline lookup yields CDR1 SGHNT and CDR2 YENEEA. The germline V and J ends were trimmed by 5 bases and 7 bases, with 14 bases remaining between them. Here the CDR3 DNA reads TGTGCCAGCAGCCCCGGTCCTCGGGGGACCCAGTACTTC. This encodes CASSPGPRGTQYF.

In its sample, this clone was seen a few times. One junction end does not reproduce the germline sequence, and a read error may be involved. This rearrangement joins TRBV7-7 to TRBJ2-5; 8 bases agree with TRBD2. There are 15 residues in the CDR3. The germline V gene has CDR1 SSHAT and CDR2 FNYEAQ (reference sequence). The CDR3 nucleotides are TGTGCTAGCAGTGCGGCACTAGCGGTGGCAGAGACCCAGTACTTC. Its translation is CASSAALAVAETQYF.

This clone has only one observation. The rearrangement links TRBV6-1 to TRBJ2-7; D is uncertain. The V end lost 7 bases, the J end lost 6 bases, and 19 bases lay between the germline ends. Germline V lookup: CDR1 MNHNS, CDR2 SASEGT. The CDR3 runs to 14 residues. CDR3 sequence (DNA): TGTGCCAGCACCAACTCAATTACCTCTGGCGAGCAGTACGTC. Amino acid sequence: CASTNSITSGEQYV.

The chain is built from TRBV19 and TRBJ1-1; D gene ambiguous. From germline, CDR1 is LNHDA and CDR2 SQIVND (reference sequence). V lost 5 bases and J lost 5, with 9 bases in between. The CDR3 extends over 12 amino acids. CDR3 sequence reads: CASSRTLTEAFF. DNA for the CDR3: TGTGCCAGTAGTCGGACCTTAACTGAAGCTTTCTTT.

The chain combines TRBV11-2 with TRBJ1-2; 9 nucleotides match TRBD1. Germline V gives CDR1 SGHAT, CDR2 FQNNGV. V was pared by 3 bases and J by 0 bases, with 2 bases of the junction left unmatched. CDR3 length: 15 amino acids. This CDR3 reads CASSLGQGANYGYTF. CDR3 nucleotide sequence: TGTGCCAGCAGCTTGGGACAGGGTGCTAACTATGGCTACACCTTC.

The V call is TRBV3-1 (or the pseudogene TRBV3-2), the J call TRBJ2-1; maybe TRBD2 (6 bases). The CDR3 sequence is 16 residues long. The V end was cut by 4 bases, the J end by 4 bases, with 17 bases between. CDR1 and CDR2 (germline): LGHDT, YNNKEL (reference sequence). The CDR3 is CASSRGDRGTYNEQFF. The CDR3 DNA follows: TGTGCCAGCAGCCGAGGGGACCGGGGGACTTACAATGAGCAGTTCTTC.

The chain couples TRBV2 to TRBJ1-2; a possible D gene is TRBD1 (5 bases). This CDR3 comprises 14 residues. Trimming shortened V by 3 bases and J by 3 bases, and 11 bases separated the two germline ends. Per germline, CDR1 SNHLY and CDR2 FYNNEI. In nucleotides, the CDR3 is TGTGCCAGCAGTGAGGGGGGGTCGGACTATGGCTACACCTTC. Its translation is CASSEGGSDYGYTF.

This clone was detected only a few times. This rearrangement joins TRBV14 to TRBJ1-2; tentative D call: TRBD1 (5 bases). V lost 6 bases and J lost 4, with 15 bases in between. CDR3 length: 14 residues. From germline, CDR1 is SGHDN and CDR2 FVKESK. In DNA, the CDR3 is TGTGCCAGCAGTCAGATGGGGACTGGCTATGGCTACACCTTC. Residues: CASSQMGTGYGYTF.

The chain links TRBV6-5 to TRBJ1-1, with 8 nucleotides matching TRBD1. The J segment lost 11 bases and the V segment lost 6 bases, leaving 14 bases of the junction unmatched. CDR3 size: 14 residues. Germline CDR1 and CDR2: MNHEY and SVGAGI. CDR3 loop: CASSSSANRGDAFF. The CDR3 nucleotides read TGTGCCAGCAGCTCCAGCGCGAACAGGGGGGACGCTTTCTTT.

The rearrangement uses TRBV30 and TRBJ1-2, with 8 bases identical to TRBD1. V shed 7 bases, J shed 6 bases, and the junction held 10 bases outside the gene matches. This CDR3 spans 13 amino acids. Germline CDR1 GTSNPN, CDR2 SVGIG (reference sequence). The CDR3 spells CAYPTGGLDGYTF. DNA for the CDR3: TGTGCCTATCCAACAGGGGGATTGGATGGCTACACCTTC.

A single count supports this clone. This chain connects TRBV19 to TRBJ2-5; 11 nucleotides agree with TRBD2. This CDR3 comprises 14 residues. The trim removed 5 bases at V and 5 bases at J, leaving 4 bases unmatched. Germline CDR1 is LNHDA and CDR2 is SQIVND (reference sequence). CDR3 region: CASSGTSGSETQYF. DNA for the CDR3: TGTGCCAGTAGTGGTACTAGCGGGAGTGAGACCCAGTACTTC.

V and J are TRBV25-1 and TRBJ2-7; no definite D call. The CDR3 spans 10 residues. Deletions cut 5 bases from V and 5 bases from J, with 4 bases between. CDR1 is MGHDK, CDR2 SYGVNS, per germline. The CDR3 region is CASSQNEQYF. The DNA of the CDR3 is TGTGCCAGCAGTCAAAACGAGCAGTACTTC.